This TCR beta chain stems from a study of OX40 agonist ivuxolimab in advanced cancers. About the research overall: While on treatment, patients had intravenous ivuxolimab at 0.01 to 10 mg/kg every 2 weeks. Study results and caveats: Also showing low normalized T-cell clonal expansion were some of the nonresponders.

About this clone itself: The target antigen is unknown.

Trimming left V 2 bases short and J 1 base short, with 12 bases between. The length of the CDR3 is 15 residues. Germline-derived CDR1 and CDR2 are SGHTA and FQGTGA. Generated by immunoSEQ multiplex PCR, the TCRdb table keeps only in-frame clones and is missing some. The repertoire includes about 110,000 clones, approximately 90% of them detected once, and about 1.2% sits in the top ten. The V gene is TRBV7-3, the J gene TRBJ2-7; D remains unclear. This receptor was obtained from an adult with an advanced solid tumor such as melanoma, head and neck, liver or kidney cancer. Sequenced material: CD4+ or CD8+ T cells sorted from blood, taken in a trial of the OX40 agonist ivuxolimab. DNA of the CDR3: TGTGCCAGCAGCTTAGGATCCCCGGCTTCCTACGAGCAGTACTTC. Residues: CASSLGSPASYEQYF.